This TCR beta chain was sequenced in a study of blood T cell repertoires in COVID-19. Study-wide background: The samples span acute and convalescent COVID-19 from the United States, Italy and Spain.

TCRdb keeps only in-frame clones here, not all; method: immunoSEQ multiplex PCR. Found here are 150,000 to 200,000 clones, 70% to 85% of them singletons; the top ten hold 5.5% to 8%. The CDR3 has 14 amino acids. With 8 bases clipped from V and 7 bases from J, the junction kept 8 bases outside the gene matches. Germline CDR1 is KGHSH and CDR2 is LQKENI. The sequence came from a man at least 80 years old with COVID-19, enrolled during active disease. Sequencing was carried out using peripheral blood. The rearrangement links TRBV18 to TRBJ2-2; 9 bases map to TRBD1. The CDR3 coding sequence is TGTGCCAGCGCTACAGGGGGCGGCGGCGGGGAGCTGTTTTTT. Its protein product is CASATGGGGGELFF.